Listed here is a single T cell receptor beta chain. Its antigen remains unknown. The data are from a study of T cell responses to AZD1222 COVID-19 vaccine. Points from the study as a whole: Variant regions that are unmutated are reportedly the target of nearly half of spike-specific TCRs.

The V and J ends lost 5 bases and 4 bases respectively, with 20 bases between them. Germline-derived CDR1 and CDR2 are SGHAT and FQNNGV. The CDR3 has 16 residues. The data were produced by immunoSEQ multiplex PCR, yet TCRdb's version contains in-frame clones alone and is incomplete. In the table there are 100,000 or so clones, 90% of which are singletons. The clonotype comes from an adult in good health. V and J are TRBV11-2 and TRBJ1-2, with TRBD1 as a possible D gene (5 bases). The specimen was peripheral blood, collected on day 0 of AZD1222 vaccination. The CDR3 nucleotides read TGTGCCAGCAGCAAACACCACCCGGGACCGCTCTATGGCTACACCTTC. Encoded protein: CASSKHHPGPLYGYTF.